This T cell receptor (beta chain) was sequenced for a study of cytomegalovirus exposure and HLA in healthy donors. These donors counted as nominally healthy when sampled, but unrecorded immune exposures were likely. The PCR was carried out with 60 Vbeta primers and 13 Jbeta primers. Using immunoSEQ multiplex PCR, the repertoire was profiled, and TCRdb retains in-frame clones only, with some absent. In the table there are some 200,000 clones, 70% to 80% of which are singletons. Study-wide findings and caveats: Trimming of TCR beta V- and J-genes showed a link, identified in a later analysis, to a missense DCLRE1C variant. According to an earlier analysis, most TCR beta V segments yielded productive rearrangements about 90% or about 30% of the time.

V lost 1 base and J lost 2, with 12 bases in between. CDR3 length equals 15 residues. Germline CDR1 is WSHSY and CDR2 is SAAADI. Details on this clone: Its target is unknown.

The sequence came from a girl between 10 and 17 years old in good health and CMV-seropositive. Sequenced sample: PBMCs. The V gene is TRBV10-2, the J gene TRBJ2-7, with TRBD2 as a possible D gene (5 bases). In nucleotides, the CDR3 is TGCGCCAGCAGTGAGTTGGGAGAGGCTACCTACGAGCAGTACTTC. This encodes CASSELGEATYEQYF.